The rows below give T cell receptor beta chains drawn from one sample of a study of cytomegalovirus exposure and HLA in healthy donors. This table comes from immunoSEQ multiplex PCR, and its TCRdb copy is limited to in-frame clones, with some not included. Of under 200,000 clones listed, roughly four fifths were seen once; the top ten hold 1.9%. Source material: PBMCs. These receptors originate from a young woman in good health and CMV-seronegative. CDR3s include the opening cysteine and the closing phenylalanine or tryptophan. A D gene is named only where the DNA matches it firmly. The listing skips clone size in some rows; elsewhere it reads once, few, many or a size class.

>TRBV20-1|-|TRBJ2-5|TRBD2
TGCAGTGCGCGGGGGGAGACCCAGTACTTC
CSARGETQYF
>TRBV6-1|-|TRBJ1-6|-
TGTGCCAGCAGTGGACTCGCGGGATTGAGTAATTCACCCCTCCGCTTT
CASSGLAGLSNSPLRF
>TRBV12-5|-|TRBJ1-4|TRBD1
TGTGCTAGTGGCAAGGGACAGGGGAATGAAAAACTGTTTTTT
CASGKGQGNEKLFF
>TRBV7-8|few|TRBJ1-2|TRBD1
TGTGCCAGCAGCTTAACGACAGGGAACTATGGCTACACCTTC
CASSLTTGNYGYTF
>TRBV19|-|TRBJ2-2|-
TGTGCCAGTAGATTTACGTCACTAACCTCCACCGGGGAGCTGTTTTTT
CASRFTSLTSTGELFF
>TRBV7-9|few|TRBJ2-7|-
TGTGCCAGCAGCAAGGTGGCTGGGGGCGTTACCGCCGAGCAGTACTTC
CASSKVAGGVTAEQYF
>TRBV4-1|-|TRBJ1-5|TRBD1
TGCGCCAGCAGCCAACTTGACAGGGATAATCAGCCCCAGCATTTT
CASSQLDRDNQPQHF
>TRBV27|-|TRBJ1-5|TRBD1
TGTGCCAGCAGTCCAGACAACAGAGACACCAGAACTTCCCCCGACAGGGGGCGATTGCCCCAGCATTTT
CASSPDNRDTRTSPDRGRLPQHF
>TRBV6-6|-|TRBJ1-1|-
TGTGCCAGCAGTTCCGGGACTTCTGAAGCTTTCTTT
CASSSGTSEAFF
>TRBV2|once|TRBJ2-7|TRBD2
TGTGCCAGCAGTGAACTCGTAGCGGGAACCTACGAGCAGTACTTC
CASSELVAGTYEQYF
>TRBV15|-|TRBJ2-1|TRBD2
TGTGCCACCAGCAGAGTACTAGCGGGAAGCAATGAGCAGTTCTTC
CATSRVLAGSNEQFF
>TRBV29-1|-|TRBJ1-1|-
TGCAGCGTCACCAATTGGCAGGGCCGCATGAACACTGAAGCTTTCTTT
CSVTNWQGRMNTEAFF
>TRBV25-1|-|TRBJ1-4|-
TGTGCCAGCAGTGAGACTAGCGAAAAACTGTTTTTT
CASSETSEKLFF
>TRBV7-9|-|TRBJ1-1|TRBD1
TGTGCCACGGGGACAGGTAACACTGAAGCTTTCTTT
CATGTGNTEAFF
>TRBV5-8|-|TRBJ2-3|TRBD1
TGTGCCAGCAGCTTGGGGGACAGGGGATTAAACACAGATACGCAGTATTTT
CASSLGDRGLNTDTQYF
>TRBV6-1|-|TRBJ1-5|-
TGTGCCAGCAGTGAAGGGGCAGTTAGTAATCAGCCCCAGCATTTT
CASSEGAVSNQPQHF
>TRBV6-1|-|TRBJ2-1|TRBD2
TGTGCCAGCAAGCTAGCGGGTTACAATGAGCAGTTCTTC
CASKLAGYNEQFF
>TRBV2|-|TRBJ2-5|-
TGTGCCAGCAGTTTGACTAGTCAAGAGACCCAGTACTTC
CASSLTSQETQYF
>TRBV10-3|-|TRBJ2-5|-
TGTGCCATCAGGGGACAAGGGAAGACCCAGTACTTC
CAIRGQGKTQYF
>TRBV11-3|once|TRBJ1-3|TRBD1
TGTGCCAGCAGCCTTAGTGCTGCCGGGACAGGCGCTGGAAACACCATATATTTT
CASSLSAAGTGAGNTIYF
>TRBV10-3|few|TRBJ2-6|-
TGTGCCATCAGTGTTATACCGGGGTCCTCTGGGGCCAACGTCCTGACTTTC
CAISVIPGSSGANVLTF
>TRBV5-1|-|TRBJ2-7|-
TGCGCCAGCAGCTTGGCCGCGCAGGGGTGGAGCGAGCAGTACTTC
CASSLAAQGWSEQYF
>TRBV4-1|few|TRBJ2-3|-
TGCGCCAGCAGCCAAGGGGCAGGGAAGTCGGATACGCAGTATTTT
CASSQGAGKSDTQYF
>TRBV15|-|TRBJ2-2|TRBD1
TGTGCCACCAGCAGGGACAGGGGACCCGGGGAGCTGTTTTTT
CATSRDRGPGELFF
>TRBV20-1|once|TRBJ2-3|-
TGCAGTGCTAGTCGCAGGGGAACGCAGTATTTT
CSASRRGTQYF
>TRBV5-8|-|TRBJ2-5|-
TGTGCCAGCAGCTTGGATCACTACGAGGAGACCCAGTACTTC
CASSLDHYEETQYF
>TRBV5-1|-|TRBJ2-5|TRBD2
TGCGCCAGCATGGAAGGCACTAGCGGGGGGACCCAAGAGACCCAGTACTTC
CASMEGTSGGTQETQYF
>TRBV2|-|TRBJ2-1|-
TGTGCCAGCAGTGAGACTAATTCTCGCAATGAGCAGTTCTTC
CASSETNSRNEQFF
>TRBV6-6|-|TRBJ2-7|-
TGTGCCAGCAGTTACGGAGGCACTTCCTACGAGCAGTACTTC
CASSYGGTSYEQYF
>TRBV5-1|-|TRBJ2-7|TRBD2
TGCGCCAGCAGCTCCCCAATAGCGGGCATCTACGAGCAGTACTTC
CASSSPIAGIYEQYF
>TRBV28|-|TRBJ1-4|-
TGTGCCAGCAGAGGTAATAGGAGGTCTGAAAAACTGTTTTTT
CASRGNRRSEKLFF
>TRBV11-2|-|TRBJ1-6|-
TGTGCCAGCAGCTTAGCTCGGAGTTCACCCCTCCACTTT
CASSLARSSPLHF
>TRBV28|-|TRBJ2-7|TRBD2
TGTGCCAGCAGCCGCCGCGGGAGCTCCTACGAGCAGTACTTC
CASSRRGSSYEQYF
>TRBV7-2|-|TRBJ2-7|-
TGTGCCAGCATCAGCGGTTCGCGACTAACCTACGAGCAGTACTTC
CASISGSRLTYEQYF
>TRBV4-1|-|TRBJ1-1|-
TGCGCCAGCAGCCAAGGCCCAGGGAACACTGAAGCTTTCTTT
CASSQGPGNTEAFF
>TRBV27|-|TRBJ1-4|TRBD1
TGTGCCAGCAGTCCATGGACAGGGGCTAATGAAAAACTGTTTTTT
CASSPWTGANEKLFF
>TRBV18|-|TRBJ1-5|-
TGTGCCAGCTCACCACAGGGGCAAGCGAATCAGCCCCAGCATTTT
CASSPQGQANQPQHF
>TRBV11-2|-|TRBJ2-7|-
TGTGCCAGCAGCTTAGTGGGACACTACGAGCAGTACTTC
CASSLVGHYEQYF
>TRBV7-8|-|TRBJ1-1|-
TGTGCCAGCAGCTCACAGGTAGTGAACACTGAAGCTTTCTTT
CASSSQVVNTEAFF
>TRBV5-1|-|TRBJ2-2|TRBD2
TGCGCCAGCAGCTCCGAAATGCGGGGGGTCGGGGAGCTGTTTTTT
CASSSEMRGVGELFF
>TRBV5-1|-|TRBJ2-5|-
TGCGCCAGCAGCTTTGGGCAGGGGGGAGAGACCCAGTACTTC
CASSFGQGGETQYF
>TRBV5-1|-|TRBJ2-5|-
TGCGCCAGCAGCTCGTGGGGGCTGGGGGAGACCCAGTACTTC
CASSSWGLGETQYF
>TRBV15|-|TRBJ2-3|-
TGTGCCACCGCAGCCAGGGCCGATAGCACAGATACGCAGTATTTT
CATAARADSTDTQYF
>TRBV7-9|-|TRBJ2-7|TRBD2
TGTTCCAGCAGCTGGGGACTAGCGGGGGTCTACGAGCAGTACTTC
CSSSWGLAGVYEQYF
>TRBV5-1|-|TRBJ2-7|-
TGCGCCAGCAGCTTATATTTGCGAAACGAGCAGTACTTC
CASSLYLRNEQYF
>TRBV7-9|-|TRBJ2-7|TRBD2
TGTGCCAGCAGCGCCCGCTCTAGCGGGATGGGCGAGCAGTACTTC
CASSARSSGMGEQYF
>TRBV18|-|TRBJ1-3|-
TGTGCCAGCTCACCGGGCCTTGGAAACACCATATATTTT
CASSPGLGNTIYF
>TRBV11-2|-|TRBJ2-3|TRBD2
TGTGCCAGCAGCTTAACCGGACTAGACGCAGATACGCAGTATTTT
CASSLTGLDADTQYF
>TRBV5-1|-|TRBJ2-7|TRBD1
TGCGCCAGCAGCGGGGACAGCCCTCTCTCCTACGAGCAGTACTTC
CASSGDSPLSYEQYF
>TRBV4-1|-|TRBJ1-2|-
TGCGCCAGCAGCCAACCGCGGGCGGGATTCGCTGGCTACACCTTC
CASSQPRAGFAGYTF
>TRBV7-6|-|TRBJ1-4|TRBD1
TGTGCCAGCAGTCTAGCCCAAGCCGGGACAGGTCGCAGTGAGGGCGAAAAACTGTTTTTT
CASSLAQAGTGRSEGEKLFF
>TRBV19|-|TRBJ1-1|-
TGTGCCAGTAGTATACTGGACAAACCGTTGGCTTTCTTT
CASSILDKPLAFF
>TRBV2|-|TRBJ2-1|TRBD2
TGTGCCAGCAGTGTAGCCGGGACTAGCGATGAGCAGTTCTTC
CASSVAGTSDEQFF